A single sample is the source of the 18 T cell receptor beta chains below, sequenced in a study of T cell responses to AZD1222 COVID-19 vaccine. Clones were read by immunoSEQ multiplex PCR, and TCRdb kept only the in-frame ones, dropping some. The sample holds some 150,000 clones, approximately 89% seen once. The starting material was peripheral blood, obtained 28 days after the second AZD1222 dose. These receptors were obtained from an adult who received the AZD1222 COVID-19 vaccine.

J is TRBJ2-7 and V is TRBV13; the D gene is possibly TRBD1 (6 bases). Per the germline V gene, CDR1 is PRHDT and CDR2 is FYEKMQ (reference sequence). V dropped 0 bases and J dropped 4 bases, with 19 bases sitting between them. CDR3 length equals 17 residues. The CDR3 region is CASSLGPWGQGNYEQYF. In nucleotides, the CDR3 is TGTGCCAGCAGCTTAGGGCCATGGGGGCAGGGGAATTACGAGCAGTACTTC.

The chain combines TRBV7-9 with TRBJ1-1, with 7 bases identical to TRBD1. Trimming removed 5 bases from V and 6 bases from J; junction bases left unmatched: 12. This CDR3 has 15 amino acids. Germline CDR1 and CDR2: SEHNR and FQNEAQ (reference sequence). The CDR3 region is CASSGRQGLGAEAFF. The CDR3 DNA sequence: TGTGCCAGCAGCGGACGACAGGGTTTAGGGGCTGAAGCTTTCTTT.

The chain joins TRBV7-9 to TRBJ2-3; 8 bases match TRBD1. The germline CDR1 and CDR2 sequences are SEHNR and FQNEAQ (reference sequence). V lost 3 bases, J lost 7 bases, and 6 bases stayed unmatched. The CDR3 sequence is 14 residues long. The CDR3 spells CASSFGQGSNTQYF. The CDR3 DNA sequence: TGTGCCAGCAGCTTCGGACAGGGTAGTAATACGCAGTATTTT.

The gene calls are TRBV5-6 and TRBJ2-7; TRBD1 matches at 9 bases. Germline loops: CDR1 SGHDT, CDR2 YYEEEE. V shed 2 bases, J shed 4 bases, and the junction held 4 bases outside the gene matches. The CDR3 has 14 residues. The CDR3 loop reads CASSFWDRAYEQYF. The CDR3, as DNA: TGTGCCAGCAGCTTTTGGGACAGGGCTTACGAGCAGTACTTC.

The rearrangement links TRBV7-3 to TRBJ1-6, with D unresolved. The length of the CDR3 is 13 residues. The germline V gene has CDR1 SGHTA and CDR2 FQGTGA. V was shortened by 6 bases and J by 3 bases, with 6 bases between the two germline ends. The CDR3 spells CASSLDYNSPLHF. Written as DNA, the CDR3 is TGTGCCAGCAGTTTGGACTATAATTCACCCCTCCACTTT. The full variable domain, its missing parts supplied by reference TRBV7-3 and TRBJ1-6, is GAGVSQTPSNKVTEKGKYVELRCDPISGHTALYWYRQSLGQGPEFLIYFQGTGAADDSGLPNDRFFAVRPEGSVSTLKIQRTERGDSAVYLCASSLDYNSPLHFGNGTRLTVT.

V is TRBV5-4 and J is TRBJ1-1; D unclear. This CDR3 has 15 amino acids. V lost 4 bases to trimming and J lost 1 base, with 14 bases between them. In germline, CDR1 is SGHNT, CDR2 YYREEE (reference sequence). The CDR3 coding sequence is TGTGCCAGCAGCCGTAACGGGAGAAGGAACACTGAAGCTTTCTTT. Protein sequence: CASSRNGRRNTEAFF.

As regards this clone: Other DNA sequences of this sample code for an identical CDR3. The CDR3: CASSVGPSSYNEQFF. The CDR3 DNA follows: TGTGCCAGCAGCGTAGGCCCTAGCTCCTACAATGAGCAGTTCTTC. The chain couples TRBV9 to TRBJ2-1; the D is unclear. V was trimmed by 0 bases and J by 0 bases, leaving 7 bases between them. This CDR3 spans 15 amino acids. From germline, CDR1 is SGDLS and CDR2 YYNGEE.

The V and J genes are TRBV9 and TRBJ2-7; TRBD2 is a possible D gene (7 bases). Germline V gene sequence: CDR1 SGDLS, CDR2 YYNGEE. V lost 4 bases and J 2 bases, leaving 10 bases between the germline ends. The CDR3 runs to 13 residues. The chain's CDR3 is CASSTGGPYEQYF. As DNA, the CDR3 is TGTGCCAGCAGCACCGGGGGGCCCTACGAGCAGTACTTC.

This clone was detected only a few times. The chain combines TRBV29-1 with TRBJ1-2; 8 bases map to TRBD1. J was trimmed by 2 bases and V by 2 bases; bases with no gene match: 4. CDR3 length: 14 residues. Germline CDR1 and CDR2: SQVTM and ANQGSEA. As DNA, the CDR3 is TGCAGCGTTGAAAGTAGGGACAGGAACTATGGCTACACCTTC. Encoded protein: CSVESRDRNYGYTF.

The V and J genes are TRBV4-3 and TRBJ2-7; 7 bases are shared with TRBD1. Germline V lookup: CDR1 LGHNA, CDR2 YSLEER. After removal of 0 bases from V and 2 bases from J, the junction contained 7 bases not matched to a gene. The CDR3 loop spans 16 amino acids. CDR3 residues: CASSQEAGDRAYEQYF. CDR3 bases: TGCGCCAGCAGCCAAGAGGCTGGCGACAGGGCCTACGAGCAGTACTTC.

This chain uses TRBV6-5 with TRBJ2-7, with D possibly matching TRBD2 (6 bases). This CDR3 comprises 12 residues. Trimming took 2 bases from V and 7 from J, leaving 9 bases between them. Germline CDR1 is MNHEY and CDR2 is SVGAGI. The CDR3, as DNA: TGTGCCAGCAGTTACGGCGGGGAGGAGCAGTACTTC. Protein: CASSYGGEEQYF.

The chain has TRBV6-5 and TRBJ1-5; 7 bases align to TRBD1. Germline V gene sequence: CDR1 MNHEY, CDR2 SVGAGI. V was clipped by 5 bases and J by 11 bases; unmatched bases: 15. This CDR3 is 15 amino acids long. CDR3 sequence reads: CASSPDRDVLMTQHF. CDR3 sequence (DNA): TGTGCCAGCAGTCCCGACAGGGACGTTTTAATGACCCAGCATTTT.

A note on this clone: One junction end does not reproduce the germline sequence, and a read error may be involved. The chain employs TRBV7-7 and TRBJ2-5, with 9 nucleotides matching TRBD2. Germline V gene lookup returns CDR1 SSHAT and CDR2 FNYEAQ (reference sequence). CDR3 length equals 12 residues. CDR3 amino acids: CASSAGGETQYF. The CDR3 region has the DNA TGTGCTAGCAGCGCGGGAGGGGAGACCCAGTACTTC.

This clone showed up just once. The chain links TRBV9 to TRBJ2-2; TRBD2 matches at 12 bases. Per germline, CDR1 SGDLS and CDR2 YYNGEE. This CDR3 comprises 19 residues. With V trimmed by 2 bases and J by 0 bases, 8 bases remained unmatched. Here the CDR3 DNA reads TGTGCCAGCAGCGTCGGACTAGCGGGAACCCAACCGAACACCGGGGAGCTGTTTTTT. Residues: CASSVGLAGTQPNTGELFF.

The V gene is TRBV2, the J gene TRBJ2-1, with D unresolved. Trimming cost V 4 bases and J 0 bases, with 13 bases left between them. From germline, CDR1 is SNHLY and CDR2 FYNNEI. The CDR3 is made up of 16 amino acids. The CDR3 DNA follows: TGTGCCAGCAGTGGGGCCGCAATGGGCTCCTACAATGAGCAGTTCTTC. It codes for CASSGAAMGSYNEQFF.

The chain has TRBV6-2 or TRBV6-3 and TRBJ1-5; a possible D gene is TRBD1 (6 bases). Germline lookup yields CDR1 MNHEY and CDR2 SVGEGT. The CDR3 totals 16 residues. V was shortened by 2 bases and J by 4 bases, with 15 bases between the two germline ends. Here the CDR3 DNA reads TGTGCCAGCAGTTACGGTGGCAGGGGAGGTAATCAGCCCCAGCATTTT. Encoded protein: CASSYGGRGGNQPQHF.

The chain couples TRBV4-2 to TRBJ2-7; unclear D gene. Germline CDR1 is LGHNA and CDR2 is YNFKEQ. V dropped 0 bases and J dropped 5 bases, with 11 bases sitting between them. The CDR3 covers 14 residues. CDR3 sequence reads: CASSQENDWDEQYF. The CDR3 bases are TGTGCCAGCAGCCAAGAGAATGATTGGGACGAGCAGTACTTC.

The rearrangement joins TRBV2 to TRBJ2-5, with TRBD1 matching 7 bases. V shed 5 bases and J 2 bases; nucleotides not matched to a gene: 8. This CDR3 has 15 amino acids. CDR1 and CDR2 (germline): SNHLY, FYNNEI. The CDR3 nucleotides read TGTGCCAGCAGTCTACCGGGACAGCTACAAGAGACCCAGTACTTC. Translated: CASSLPGQLQETQYF.